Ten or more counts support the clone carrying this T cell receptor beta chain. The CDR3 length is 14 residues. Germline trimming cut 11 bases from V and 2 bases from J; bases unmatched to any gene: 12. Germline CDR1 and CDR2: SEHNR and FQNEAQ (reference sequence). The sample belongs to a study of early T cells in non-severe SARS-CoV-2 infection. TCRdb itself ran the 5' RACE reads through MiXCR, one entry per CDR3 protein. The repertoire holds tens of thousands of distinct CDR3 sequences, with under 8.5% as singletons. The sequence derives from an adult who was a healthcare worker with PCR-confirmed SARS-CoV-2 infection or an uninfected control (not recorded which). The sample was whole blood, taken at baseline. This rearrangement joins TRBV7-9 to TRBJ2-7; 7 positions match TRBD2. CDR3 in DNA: TGTGCCGGGGTCTCGGCGGGGGTTACCTACGAGCAGTACTTC. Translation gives CAGVSAGVTYEQYF.